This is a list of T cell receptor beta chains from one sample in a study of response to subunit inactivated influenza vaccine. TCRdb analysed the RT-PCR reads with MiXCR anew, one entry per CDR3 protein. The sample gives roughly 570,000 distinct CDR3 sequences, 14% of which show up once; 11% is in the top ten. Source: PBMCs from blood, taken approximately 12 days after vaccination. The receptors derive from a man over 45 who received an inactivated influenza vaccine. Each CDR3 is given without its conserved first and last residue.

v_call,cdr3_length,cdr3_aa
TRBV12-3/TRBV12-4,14,ASSLLGTSGNNEQF
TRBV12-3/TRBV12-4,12,ASTDSLSYNEQF
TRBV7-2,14,ASSFSISQFSYEQY
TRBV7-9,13,ASSFRTGRTDTQY
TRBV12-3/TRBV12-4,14,ASSIGTGALNQPQH
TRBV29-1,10,SGARARDEQF
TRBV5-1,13,ASSLAGGAWAEQF
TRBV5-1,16,ASSRTSGGVTDTGELF
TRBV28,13,ASSPGGVDSEKLF
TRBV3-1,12,ASSHSGRTDTQY
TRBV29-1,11,SILAGPSYEQY
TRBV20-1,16,SARAGRVINSGANVLT
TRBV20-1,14,SASTRGGSTNYGYT
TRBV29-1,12,SAQGDNLNTEAF
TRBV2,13,ASNYQGQGTETQY
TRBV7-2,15,ASSFLPVWLNSETQY
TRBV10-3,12,AISAGTGGNEQF
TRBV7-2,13,ASSQMTGGSYGYT
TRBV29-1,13,SVAWTGSRSDTQY
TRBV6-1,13,ASIDRDRESYEQY
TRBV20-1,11,SAERQTNSPLH
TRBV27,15,ASSFGTGGAGANVLT
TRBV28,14,ASDATTGLNYNEQF
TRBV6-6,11,ASSYVANQPQH
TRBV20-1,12,SASSIAGAGEQF
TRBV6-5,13,ASSYSAGYIYEQY
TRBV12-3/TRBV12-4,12,ASRLQGANTEAF
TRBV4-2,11,ASSQDMGQPQH
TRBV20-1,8,STAGDTQY
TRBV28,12,ASRPEGLQETQY
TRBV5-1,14,ASSLATGSSGNTIY
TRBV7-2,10,ASSQEGEKLF
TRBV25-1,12,ASSESGTGNGYT
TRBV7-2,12,ASSTPFRPDIQY
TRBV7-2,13,ASSLQQGGNQPQH
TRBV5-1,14,ASSLGGNKANYGYT
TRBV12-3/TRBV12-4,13,ASSSGTGLREKLF
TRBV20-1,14,SAAPGGGVYSYEQY
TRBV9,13,ASSPRGSGGRAQY
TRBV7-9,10,ASSTGNTEAF
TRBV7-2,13,ASSLVARGTYEQY
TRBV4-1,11,ASSQRDTGELF
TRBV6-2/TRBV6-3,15,ASSSIQFKRGFYEQY
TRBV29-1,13,SVELGDARRYEQY
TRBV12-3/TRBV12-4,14,ASSSARPFGTDTQY
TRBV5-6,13,ASSLRPGALTEAF
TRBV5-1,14,ASSRSGTSGDQTQY
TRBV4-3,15,ASSPGTSGRRADTQY
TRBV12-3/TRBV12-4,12,ASTTGGRFTEAF
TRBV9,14,ASSTSGGQSTDTQY
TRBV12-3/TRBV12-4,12,ASSLGQSRTEAF
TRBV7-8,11,ASSPDRYRTQY
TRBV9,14,ASSGTSGRGTGELF
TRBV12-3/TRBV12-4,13,ASSFQGVNTGELF
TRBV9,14,ASSGDRRDSSYGYT